The rows below give T cell receptor beta chains drawn from one sample of a study of T cell responses to AZD1222 COVID-19 vaccine. The protocol was immunoSEQ multiplex PCR, while the TCRdb copy is restricted to in-frame clones and leaves out a portion. The sample has approximately 150,000 clones; less than 95% are singletons. The sample here was peripheral blood, taken 28 days after the second AZD1222 dose. These TCRs come from an adult who received the AZD1222 COVID-19 vaccine. Both conserved end residues are part of each CDR3.

V gene	J gene	CDR3 protein
TRBV5-6	TRBJ2-7	CASSFSSYEQYF
TRBV2	TRBJ2-3	CASSERAGGRTDTQYF
TRBV10-3	TRBJ2-1	CAISLAGGGENEQFF
TRBV24-1	TRBJ1-5	CATSDPHSNQPQHF
TRBV2	TRBJ1-6	CASSGQGSSPLHF
TRBV7-9	TRBJ1-4	CASSLASTRPGEKLFF
TRBV5-1	TRBJ1-2	CASRGQKASNYGYTF
TRBV6-5	TRBJ1-4	CASRTLDEKLFF
TRBV15	TRBJ1-2	CATSLMDRYGYTF
TRBV28	TRBJ1-6	CASSSGQGAGNSPLHF
TRBV7-9	TRBJ1-2	CASSLSTGTANYGYTF
TRBV5-1	TRBJ2-1	CASSPRQGPYNEQFF
TRBV29-1	TRBJ1-1	CSVVGPQGGSTEAFF
TRBV5-1	TRBJ2-7	CASSPGQNSYEQYF
TRBV7-2	TRBJ1-4	CASSLVISEKLFF
TRBV12-3/TRBV12-4	TRBJ1-4	CASSLGEKLFF
TRBV11-2	TRBJ2-1	CASSLSGGPPNEQFF
TRBV3-1/TRBV3-2	TRBJ1-3	CASSQQPSGNTIYF
TRBV6-4	TRBJ2-3	CASSHRGLGTDTQYF
TRBV3-1/TRBV3-2	TRBJ2-3	CASSQTSGGLGDTQYF
TRBV24-1	TRBJ1-2	CATSDPRRGDGYTF
TRBV2	TRBJ2-7	CASSEGIFYEQYF
TRBV7-2	TRBJ1-1	CASSRDRGSEAFF
TRBV14	TRBJ2-1	CASSPWTSGSSYNEQFF
TRBV7-2	TRBJ2-3	CASSSGGLFQDTQYF
TRBV28	TRBJ2-7	CASSLLGTSGSYEQYF